This TCR beta chain stems from a study of blood T cells in healthy people across ages. Germline V gene sequence: CDR1 DFQATT, CDR2 SNEGSKA (reference sequence). CDR3 length equals 9 residues. Sample-barcoded 5' priming and a J-beta primer mix drove a second PCR of 7 to 11 cycles. MiXCR was run by TCRdb on the 5' RACE reads, yielding one entry per CDR3 protein. This table holds about 1,500,000 distinct CDR3 sequences, 28% found once. This clonotype was seen repeatedly, ten times or more. Antigen unknown. Study findings and constraints: Whereas aged donors had fewer naive CD4+ cells, long-lived donors had more of them and higher diversity. The donors' CMV status was not determined, possibly confounding changes in expanded clonotypes.

The source material was blood. The TCR comes from a young woman in good health. This chain links TRBV20-1 with TRBJ2-5; maybe TRBD2 (6 bases). CDR3 DNA sequence: TGCAGCCTCGGGACTCCCCAGTACTTC. It codes for CSLGTPQYF.